This TCR beta chain was recorded in a study of neoadjuvant anti-PD-1 for oral cavity cancer. Overall study context: Most patients had three to four biweekly doses of 3 mg/kg nivolumab before resection. Non-progressing patients received a fourth nivolumab dose near day 43, then surgery on days 50-56. The study, taken as a whole, reports: TCR analyses covered only three patients per response group.

PBMCs were not maintained or expanded in culture before analysis. Repertoires were generated with immunoSEQ multiplex PCR, while TCRdb's copy carries only in-frame clones and drops some. Of about 16,000 clones listed, 55% to 70% are singletons. This clone was counted a few times. Its antigen is undetermined. The germline V gene encodes CDR1 LNHDA and CDR2 SQIVND (reference sequence). This CDR3 comprises 14 residues. With 2 bases removed from V and 3 bases from J, the gap between germline ends came to 8 bases. The receptor comes from a person aged 40 to 85 with oral cavity squamous cell carcinoma. The rearrangement links TRBV19 to TRBJ1-5; maybe TRBD1 (5 bases). Sequences were derived from PBMCs, sampled before nivolumab (anti-PD-1) treatment. CDR3 loop: CASSIKGYNQPQHF. CDR3 DNA: TGTGCCAGTAGTATAAAGGGGTACAATCAGCCCCAGCATTTT.